This TCR beta chain was documented in a study of STAT5B mutations in CD4+ large granular lymphocyte leukemia. General observations from the study: Compared with healthy controls (2/35), patient top clones favored TRBV06 (8/27).

Details on this clone: Its antigen is undetermined.

This CDR3 has 15 residues. Losses at the gene ends were 5 bases for V and 1 base for J; bases not matched to a gene: 8. In germline, CDR1 is MDHEN, CDR2 SYDVKM. Sequenced by immunoSEQ multiplex PCR; TCRdb stores in-frame clones only, minus some. The sample holds more than 35,000 clones, around 85% seen once. This chain joins TRBV28 and TRBJ2-7; 7 bases fit TRBD1. The TCR sequence derives from a human donor in good health. Sequenced material: CD4+ T cells from blood buffy coats. CDR3 DNA sequence: TGTGCCAGCAGTCCTCCGGGACAGAAATCCTACGAGCAGTACTTC. It codes for CASSPPGQKSYEQYF.